Listed below are T cell receptor beta chains from one sample, sequenced in a study of T cells in localized non-small cell lung cancer. Method: immunoSEQ multiplex PCR; TCRdb's copy keeps in-frame clones and lacks some. The sample records about 48,000 clones, roughly 77% being singletons. The specimen was peripheral blood, collected before any cancer treatment. These receptors all come from a man aged 40-75 years with stage I squamous cell lung carcinoma. CDR3s include the opening cysteine and the closing phenylalanine or tryptophan. The D gene is left open where the match is weak. Clone sizes are given selectively: once, few, many, or a class where the clone is expanded.

>TRBJ2-7|-|TRBV27|-
CASSSRGHEQYF
TGTGCCAGCAGTTCCCGCGGACACGAGCAGTACTTC
>TRBJ1-1|-|TRBV11-2|-
CASSSRVLEAFF
TGTGCCAGCAGCTCCAGGGTCCTTGAAGCTTTCTTT
>TRBJ2-1|-|TRBV6-1|-
CASMRGPYNEQFF
TGTGCCAGCATGCGGGGCCCCTACAATGAGCAGTTCTTC
>TRBJ2-1|-|TRBV7-2|-
CASSLLGLAGQSSYNEQFF
TGTGCCAGCAGCTTACTGGGTCTGGCGGGACAGAGCTCCTACAATGAGCAGTTCTTC
>TRBJ1-5|-|TRBV9|-
CASSVGGGGRPQHF
TGTGCCAGCAGCGTAGGGGGTGGAGGGCGGCCCCAGCATTTT
>TRBJ1-2|-|TRBV6-4|-
CASSGGGTYGYTF
TGTGCCAGCAGTGGGGGGGGGACCTATGGCTACACCTTC
>TRBJ1-1|-|TRBV7-2|-
CASKGRANTEAFF
TGTGCCAGCAAGGGCAGAGCTAACACTGAAGCTTTCTTT
>TRBJ1-1|few|TRBV5-1|-
CASSSQGRTEAFF
TGCGCCAGCAGCTCACAGGGTAGGACTGAAGCTTTCTTT
>TRBJ2-3|-|TRBV19|TRBD1
CASSTPGQGADTQYF
TGTGCCAGTAGTACCCCGGGACAGGGGGCAGATACGCAGTATTTT
>TRBJ1-2|few|TRBV4-1|TRBD1
CASSLQGGDNYGYTF
TGCGCCAGCAGCCTACAGGGGGGTGATAACTATGGCTACACCTTC
>TRBJ1-6|-|TRBV11-2|TRBD1
CASSPTTGGPNSPLHF
TGTGCCAGCAGCCCGACGACAGGGGGACCTAATTCACCCCTCCACTTT
>TRBJ1-1|-|TRBV19|-
CATSGRPNTEAFF
TGTGCCACCTCCGGGAGACCGAACACTGAAGCTTTCTTT
>TRBJ1-5|-|TRBV19|-
CASSSGGGNQPQHF
TGTGCCAGTAGTTCGGGCGGCGGCAATCAGCCCCAGCATTTT
>TRBJ2-7|few|TRBV29-1|TRBD2
CSVAGTNEQYF
TGCAGCGTCGCCGGGACTAACGAGCAGTACTTC
>TRBJ1-6|-|TRBV2|-
CASTQGLHLLPLHF
TGTGCCAGCACCCAGGGTCTTCACTTACTTCCCCTCCACTTT
>TRBJ2-5|once|TRBV6-1|-
CASNRAETQYF
TGTGCCAGCAACAGGGCAGAGACCCAGTACTTC
>TRBJ2-1|few|TRBV7-6|-
CASSLGQGGSYNEQFF
TGTGCCAGCAGCTTAGGACAGGGAGGATCCTACAATGAGCAGTTCTTC
>TRBJ2-4|-|TRBV2|TRBD2
CASSEAWQRGGNIQYF
TGTGCCAGCAGTGAGGCCTGGCAGCGGGGGGGGAACATTCAGTACTTC
>TRBJ1-5|-|TRBV27|-
CASTLWRGVQPQHF
TGTGCCAGCACCCTTTGGCGGGGAGTGCAGCCCCAGCATTTT
>TRBJ1-4|-|TRBV6-5|TRBD1
CASSYSGTGGEKLFF
TGTGCCAGCAGTTACTCCGGGACAGGGGGTGAAAAACTGTTTTTT
>TRBJ2-3|-|TRBV6-5|-
CASSVQGSIDTQYF
TGTGCCAGCAGCGTTCAGGGGTCGATAGATACGCAGTATTTT
>TRBJ1-3|-|TRBV5-1|TRBD1
CASSPGGTGAPSGNTIYF
TGCGCCAGCAGCCCGGGTGGCACAGGGGCTCCCTCTGGAAACACCATATATTTT
>TRBJ2-1|-|TRBV11-2|-
CASSSLMREQFF
TGTGCCAGCAGCTCTCTTATGAGGGAGCAGTTCTTC
>TRBJ1-3|-|TRBV6-6|-
CASSSDSLSGNTIYF
TGTGCCAGCAGTAGTGACAGCCTCTCTGGAAACACCATATATTTT
>TRBJ1-2|many|TRBV2|TRBD1
CASSEDRAYGYTF
TGTGCCAGCAGCGAGGACAGGGCTTATGGCTACACCTTC
>TRBJ2-7|few|TRBV4-1|TRBD2
CASSRTRELAGGRDEQYF
TGCGCCAGCAGCCGAACAAGGGAACTAGCGGGGGGGCGTGACGAGCAGTACTTC
>TRBJ1-6|few|TRBV5-6|-
CASSSAGSGNSPLHF
TGTGCCAGCAGCTCAGCGGGGAGCGGCAATTCACCCCTCCACTTT
>TRBJ2-7|-|TRBV9|-
CASSAQGSYEQYF
TGTGCCAGCAGCGCCCAGGGATCCTACGAGCAGTACTTC
>TRBJ2-7|-|TRBV4-1|TRBD1
CASSRDRGISYEQYF
TGCGCCAGCAGCCGGGACAGGGGTATCTCCTACGAGCAGTACTTC
>TRBJ2-3|once|TRBV5-1|TRBD2
CASSDSGGNTDTQYF
TGCGCCAGCAGCGATAGCGGGGGAAACACAGATACGCAGTATTTT
>TRBJ1-2|-|TRBV19|-
CAVGPLPNYGYTF
TGTGCCGTTGGACCTTTACCTAACTATGGCTACACCTTC
>TRBJ1-6|-|TRBV27|TRBD1
CASSLSSRGYSPLHF
TGTGCCAGCAGTTTATCTAGCAGGGGGTATTCACCCCTCCACTTT
>TRBJ1-2|-|TRBV6-5|-
CASSGSSYGYTF
TGTGCCAGCAGTGGCTCTTCCTATGGCTACACCTTC
>TRBJ2-5|-|TRBV5-1|-
CASSRAGETQYF
TGCGCCAGCAGCAGGGCGGGGGAGACCCAGTACTTC
>TRBJ1-5|-|TRBV2|-
CASSEPAGNQPQHF
TGTGCCAGCAGTGAGCCGGCCGGCAATCAGCCCCAGCATTTT
>TRBJ1-4|-|TRBV4-3|-
CASSQDWAGTGEKLFF
TGCGCCAGCAGCCAAGACTGGGCAGGGACTGGAGAAAAACTGTTTTTT
>TRBJ1-2|-|TRBV6-5|-
CASSSRPYGYTF
TGTGCCAGCAGTTCCCGGCCCTATGGCTACACCTTC